This T cell receptor beta chain was sequenced in a study of T cell repertoires in cytomegalovirus infection. Across the study: CMV epitopes in the study were HLA-C-restricted (recently identified) and HLA-B-restricted (well studied). The public TCR beta signatures pointed to both CMV infection and matching HLA type. Regarding the study as a whole: Summed frequency of shared TCR beta families picked out CMV carriers who also had the relevant HLA. HLA-C-restricted, CMV-specific TCR beta clonotypes were dominant ex vivo.

Via MiXCR, TCRdb re-called the reads, giving one row per CDR3 protein. The sample has some 270,000 distinct CDR3 sequences; 20% to 25% are singletons. With regard to this clonotype: What it recognizes is unknown. The germline gene is not matched at one end of the junction; a read error may be the cause.

The CDR3 length is 13 residues. Germline V gene data show CDR1 as MNHEY and CDR2 as SVGEGT. The receptor was isolated from a human donor in good health (CMV status not recorded). Some clones in this sample may be carry-over from other donors' samples. The input for sequencing was cultured PBMCs, taken from culture after CMV antigen stimulation. The chain couples TRBV6-2 or TRBV6-3 to TRBJ2-1, with unresolved D. The CDR3 is CASIPDSNNEQFF. The CDR3, as DNA: TGTGCCAGCATCCCCGACTCCAACAATGAGCAGTTCTTC.